The rows below give T cell receptor beta chains drawn from one sample of a study of T cells after yellow fever vaccination. Each CDR3 protein gets one entry after TCRdb re-called the 5' RACE reads with MiXCR. The sample records some 300,000 distinct CDR3 sequences, more than 3% being singletons. Source: PBMCs, taken on the day of the yellow fever booster vaccination. These receptor sequences come from a man younger than 35 who received the YFV17D yellow fever vaccine. CDR3s include the opening cysteine and the closing phenylalanine or tryptophan. A D gene is named only where the DNA matches it firmly. Some rows mark clone size as missing; the rest say once, few, many or name a class of expanded clone.

TRBV5-1	TRBJ1-4	.	15	TRBD1	CASSLVRTGNEKLFF	TGCGCCAGCAGCTTGGTCAGGACAGGGAATGAAAAACTGTTTTTT
TRBV7-6	TRBJ2-5	many	18	.	CASSLRGPSSVSQETQYF	TGTGCCAGCAGCTTACGGGGGCCCTCCTCCGTCAGCCAAGAGACCCAGTACTTC
TRBV6-5	TRBJ1-2	.	18	TRBD1	CASTPSPAGGFWSYGYTF	TGTGCCAGCACTCCTTCTCCGGCAGGGGGCTTTTGGAGTTATGGCTACACCTTC
TRBV20-1	TRBJ2-3	many	14	.	CSASSGIGTDTQYF	TGCAGTGCTAGTTCGGGTATCGGCACAGATACGCAGTATTTT
TRBV19	TRBJ1-6	few	13	.	CASTSSYNSPLHF	TGTGCCAGTACTAGCTCCTATAATTCACCCCTCCACTTT
TRBV27	TRBJ1-2	few	14	.	CASSVFGRNYGYTF	TGTGCCAGCAGTGTGTTCGGTCGAAACTATGGCTACACCTTC
TRBV5-1	TRBJ2-2	many	15	TRBD1	CASSPGQINTGELFF	TGCGCCAGCAGCCCGGGACAGATAAACACCGGGGAGCTGTTTTTT
TRBV18	TRBJ1-5	many	15	.	CASSPPGYSNQPQHF	TGTGCCAGCTCACCCCCCGGGTATAGCAATCAGCCCCAGCATTTT
TRBV13	TRBJ1-2	few	15	.	CASSGYSQGFYGYTF	TGTGCCAGCAGCGGATACTCGCAGGGGTTCTATGGCTACACCTTC
TRBV30	TRBJ1-5	few	12	.	CASGPRNQPQHF	TGTGCCTCTGGACCCCGCAATCAGCCCCAGCATTTT
TRBV5-1	TRBJ1-4	.	15	TRBD1	CASSLEGTGTEKLFF	TGCGCCAGCAGCTTGGAAGGGACAGGGACTGAAAAACTGTTTTTT
TRBV5-1	TRBJ2-3	few	14	TRBD1	CASQGQGIADTQYF	TGCGCCAGCCAGGGACAGGGGATCGCAGATACGCAGTATTTT
TRBV11-2	TRBJ2-7	.	14	TRBD2	CASSLPSGGAEQYF	TGTGCCAGCAGCTTACCTAGCGGGGGGGCTGAGCAGTACTTC
TRBV20-1	TRBJ2-4	few	15	.	CSARDFVSGENIQYF	TGCAGTGCTAGAGATTTCGTTTCCGGGGAAAACATTCAGTACTTC
TRBV28	TRBJ1-1	few	15	.	CASSFPGYKGTEAFF	TGTGCCAGCAGTTTCCCGGGGTATAAGGGTACTGAAGCTTTCTTT
TRBV11-2	TRBJ1-2	.	15	.	CASSSRDTTNYGYTF	TGTGCCAGCAGCTCCAGGGATACCACTAACTATGGCTACACCTTC
TRBV7-2	TRBJ2-1	.	17	.	CASSLGGGLRSYNEQFF	TGTGCCAGCAGCTTAGGAGGTGGACTCCGCTCCTACAATGAGCAGTTCTTC
TRBV5-6	TRBJ1-5	many	13	.	CASSENLHQPQHF	TGTGCCAGCAGCGAAAACTTACACCAGCCCCAGCATTTT
TRBV12-3/TRBV12-4	TRBJ2-5	.	15	.	CATRLGRGFQETQYF	TGTGCCACCAGATTGGGCAGGGGATTTCAAGAGACCCAGTACTTC
TRBV20-1	TRBJ2-2	few	14	.	CSAMVGANTGELFF	TGCAGTGCTATGGTGGGGGCCAACACCGGGGAGCTGTTTTTT
TRBV14	TRBJ2-1	many	14	.	CASSLTQGNNEQFF	TGTGCCAGCAGCCTAACTCAGGGAAACAATGAGCAGTTCTTC
TRBV5-4	TRBJ2-3	many	16	TRBD1	CASSPTGGHSTDTQYF	TGTGCCAGCAGCCCCACAGGGGGTCATAGCACAGATACGCAGTATTTT
TRBV16	TRBJ1-2	.	13	.	CASSRDTLSGYTF	TGTGCCAGCAGCCGGGACACCTTGTCTGGCTACACCTTC
TRBV28	TRBJ2-3	many	15	.	CASSTPKASTDTQYF	TGTGCCAGCAGCACGCCGAAGGCTAGCACAGATACGCAGTATTTT
TRBV12-3/TRBV12-4	TRBJ2-6	few	16	.	CASSLVWGRGANVLTF	TGTGCCAGCAGTTTAGTGTGGGGGCGTGGGGCCAACGTCCTGACTTTC
TRBV9	TRBJ1-6	.	15	.	CASSEGGQMRSPLHF	TGTGCCAGCAGCGAGGGGGGACAAATGAGGTCACCCCTCCACTTT
TRBV5-1	TRBJ2-2	many	17	.	CASSLMPRGGKAGELFF	TGCGCCAGCAGCTTGATGCCCCGCGGGGGCAAAGCCGGGGAGCTGTTTTTT
TRBV5-6	TRBJ1-1	.	16	.	CASSLALRRDSTEAFF	TGTGCCAGCAGCTTGGCTCTGAGGCGAGATAGCACTGAAGCTTTCTTT
TRBV2	TRBJ1-4	few	13	.	CASSEKGWEKLFF	TGTGCCAGCAGTGAGAAGGGTTGGGAAAAACTGTTTTTT
TRBV20-1	TRBJ2-3	many	12	.	CSAASGSDTQYF	TGCAGTGCCGCATCCGGTTCAGATACGCAGTATTTT
TRBV28	TRBJ2-5	many	15	TRBD1	CASTRDRPLGETQYF	TGTGCCAGCACCCGGGACAGACCATTGGGAGAGACCCAGTACTTC
TRBV7-2	TRBJ2-3	few	17	.	CASSLGFRGSLTDTQYF	TGTGCCAGCAGCTTAGGCTTTAGGGGCTCCCTAACAGATACGCAGTATTTT
TRBV6-6	TRBJ2-7	many	14	.	CASSGAGGDYEQYF	TGTGCCAGCAGTGGAGCCGGGGGTGACTACGAGCAGTACTTC
TRBV7-2	TRBJ2-1	many	14	.	CASSSDSRYNEQFF	TGTGCCAGCAGTTCGGACAGTAGATACAATGAGCAGTTCTTC
TRBV14	TRBJ2-7	.	15	.	CASSPRGTPTWEQYF	TGTGCCAGCAGCCCGAGGGGGACCCCAACCTGGGAGCAGTACTTC
TRBV10-2	TRBJ2-7	many	14	TRBD1	CASSEGTGSHEQYF	TGCGCCAGCAGTGAGGGGACAGGGTCCCACGAGCAGTACTTC
TRBV4-3	TRBJ1-2	many	16	.	CASSQDFTGAFRGYTF	TGCGCCAGCAGCCAAGACTTTACCGGGGCCTTCCGCGGCTACACCTTC
TRBV29-1	TRBJ2-6	few	14	TRBD2	CSAILTSGANVLTF	TGCAGCGCAATACTGACTAGCGGGGCCAACGTCCTGACTTTC
TRBV20-1	TRBJ2-7	many	13	.	CSASRPGPHEQYF	TGCAGTGCTAGCCGGCCGGGACCCCACGAGCAGTACTTC
TRBV7-6	TRBJ2-1	many	12	.	CASSQRRLEQFF	TGTGCCAGCAGCCAAAGGAGGCTTGAGCAGTTCTTC
TRBV30	TRBJ1-1	many	17	.	CAWRVQGTRLMNTEAFF	TGTGCCTGGCGAGTACAGGGAACACGCCTTATGAACACTGAAGCTTTCTTT
TRBV4-1	TRBJ2-1	many	17	TRBD2	CASSQGTSGGAPRGQFF	TGCGCCAGCAGCCAGGGGACTAGCGGGGGGGCGCCCCGCGGGCAGTTCTTC
TRBV7-9	TRBJ2-4	many	15	.	CASSLDSVAKNIQYF	TGTGCCAGCAGCTTAGATTCCGTAGCCAAAAACATTCAGTACTTC
TRBV12-3/TRBV12-4	TRBJ1-2	few	16	.	CASSQRRVGPLYGYTF	TGTGCCAGCAGCCAGCGTCGTGTTGGGCCCCTCTATGGCTACACCTTC
TRBV6-2/TRBV6-3	TRBJ2-3	few	16	TRBD2	CASSLGLAGFTDTQYF	TGTGCCAGCAGCCTCGGACTAGCGGGGTTCACAGATACGCAGTATTTT
TRBV15	TRBJ2-7	few	15	TRBD2	CATSRRGGDTFEQYF	TGTGCCACCAGCAGAAGGGGAGGGGATACTTTCGAGCAGTACTTC
TRBV5-1	TRBJ2-3	many	15	.	CASSSYGVAVDTQYF	TGCGCCAGCAGCTCCTACGGGGTAGCGGTGGATACGCAGTATTTT
TRBV18	TRBJ1-6	once	15	.	CASSRNPQGDSPLLF	TGTGCCAGCTCCCGGAACCCGCAGGGCGATTCACCCCTCCTCTTT
TRBV7-6	TRBJ1-1	.	15	TRBD1	CASSSDRVGGTEAFF	TGTGCCAGCAGCTCAGACAGGGTGGGGGGCACTGAAGCTTTCTTT
TRBV7-9	TRBJ1-1	many	11	.	CASSSWTEAFF	TGTGCCAGCAGCTCATGGACTGAAGCTTTCTTT